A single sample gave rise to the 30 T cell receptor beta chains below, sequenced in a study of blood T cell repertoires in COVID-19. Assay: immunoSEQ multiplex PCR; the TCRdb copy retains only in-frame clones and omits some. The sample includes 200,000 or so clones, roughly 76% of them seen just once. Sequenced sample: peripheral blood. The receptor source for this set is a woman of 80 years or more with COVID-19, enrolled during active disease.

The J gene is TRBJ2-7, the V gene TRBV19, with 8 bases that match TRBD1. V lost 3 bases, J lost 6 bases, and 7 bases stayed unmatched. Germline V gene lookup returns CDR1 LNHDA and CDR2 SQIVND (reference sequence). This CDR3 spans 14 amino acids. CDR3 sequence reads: CASSIGGTGSEQYF. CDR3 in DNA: TGTGCCAGTAGTATTGGGGGGACAGGATCCGAGCAGTACTTC.

As DNA, the CDR3 is TGCAGTGCTAGTGACAGGGGCCCTCTCACATCACCCCTCCACTTT. This encodes CSASDRGPLTSPLHF. This chain joins TRBV20-1 and TRBJ1-6, with 8 bases matching TRBD1. This CDR3 has 15 residues. The trim removed 3 bases at V and 10 bases at J, leaving 11 bases unmatched. CDR1 is DFQATT, CDR2 SNEGSKA, per germline (reference sequence).

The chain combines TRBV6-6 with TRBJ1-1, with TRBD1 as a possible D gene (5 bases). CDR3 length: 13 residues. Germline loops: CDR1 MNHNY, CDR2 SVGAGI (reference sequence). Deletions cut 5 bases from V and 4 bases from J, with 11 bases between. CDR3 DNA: TGTGCCAGCAGTAAAAACAGGCGCACTGAAGCTTTCTTT. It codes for CASSKNRRTEAFF.

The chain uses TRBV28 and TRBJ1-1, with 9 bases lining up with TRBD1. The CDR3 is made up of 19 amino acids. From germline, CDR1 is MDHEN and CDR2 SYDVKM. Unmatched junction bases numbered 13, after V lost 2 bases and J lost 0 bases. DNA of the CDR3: TGTGCCAGCAGTTTACGCCTTCCCGGGACAGGGCATCTGAACACTGAAGCTTTCTTT. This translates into CASSLRLPGTGHLNTEAFF. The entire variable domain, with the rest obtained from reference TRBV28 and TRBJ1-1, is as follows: DVKVTQSSRYLVKRTGEKVFLECVQDMDHENMFWYRQDPGLGLRLIYFSYDVKMKEKGDIPEGYSVSREKKERFSLILESASTNQTSMYLCASSLRLPGTGHLNTEAFFGQGTRLTVV.

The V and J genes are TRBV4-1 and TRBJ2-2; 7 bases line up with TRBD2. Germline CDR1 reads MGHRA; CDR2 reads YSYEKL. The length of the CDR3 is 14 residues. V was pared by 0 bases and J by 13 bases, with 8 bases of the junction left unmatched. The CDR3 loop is CASSQDGEGEGLFF. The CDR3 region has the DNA TGCGCCAGCAGCCAAGATGGTGAAGGGGAGGGGCTGTTTTTT.

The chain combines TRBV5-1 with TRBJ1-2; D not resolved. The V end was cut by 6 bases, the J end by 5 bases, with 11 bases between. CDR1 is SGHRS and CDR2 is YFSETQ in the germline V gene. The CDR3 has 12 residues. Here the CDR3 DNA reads TGCGCCAGCACAGACGACATGTATGGCTACACCTTC. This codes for CASTDDMYGYTF.

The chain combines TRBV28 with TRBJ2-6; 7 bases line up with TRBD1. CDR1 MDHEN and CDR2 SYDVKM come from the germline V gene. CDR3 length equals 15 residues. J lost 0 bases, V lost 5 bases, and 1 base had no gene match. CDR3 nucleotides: TGTGCCAGCAGTAACAGGGGCTCTGGGGCCAACGTCCTGACTTTC. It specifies CASSNRGSGANVLTF. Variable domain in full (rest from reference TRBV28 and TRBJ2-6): DVKVTQSSRYLVKRTGEKVFLECVQDMDHENMFWYRQDPGLGLRLIYFSYDVKMKEKGDIPEGYSVSREKKERFSLILESASTNQTSMYLCASSNRGSGANVLTFGAGSRLTVL.

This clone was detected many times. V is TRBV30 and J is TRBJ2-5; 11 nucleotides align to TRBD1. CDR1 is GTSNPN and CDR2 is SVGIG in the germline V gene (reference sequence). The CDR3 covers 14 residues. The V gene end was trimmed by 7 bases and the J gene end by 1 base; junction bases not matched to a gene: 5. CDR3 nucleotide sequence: TGTGCCTATTGGACAGGGGGCTCCCAAGAGACCCAGTACTTC. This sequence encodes CAYWTGGSQETQYF.

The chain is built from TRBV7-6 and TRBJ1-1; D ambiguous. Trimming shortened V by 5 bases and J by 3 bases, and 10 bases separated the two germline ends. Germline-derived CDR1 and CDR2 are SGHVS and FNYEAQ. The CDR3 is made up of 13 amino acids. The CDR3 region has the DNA TGTGCCAGCAGCGATATGTCGGACACTGAAGCTTTCTTT. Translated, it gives CASSDMSDTEAFF.

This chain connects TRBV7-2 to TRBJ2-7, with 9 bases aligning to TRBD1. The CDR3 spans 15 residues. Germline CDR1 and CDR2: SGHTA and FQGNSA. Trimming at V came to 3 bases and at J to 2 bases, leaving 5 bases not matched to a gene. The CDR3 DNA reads TGTGCCAGCAGCTTGACCGGGACAGGGACCTACGAGCAGTACTTC. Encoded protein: CASSLTGTGTYEQYF.

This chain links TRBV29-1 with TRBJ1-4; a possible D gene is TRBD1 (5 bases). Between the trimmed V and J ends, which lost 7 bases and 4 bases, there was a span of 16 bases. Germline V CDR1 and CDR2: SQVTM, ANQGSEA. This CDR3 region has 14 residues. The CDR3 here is CSATGGRNNEKLFF. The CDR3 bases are TGCAGCGCAACGGGGGGGAGGAATAATGAAAAACTGTTTTTT.

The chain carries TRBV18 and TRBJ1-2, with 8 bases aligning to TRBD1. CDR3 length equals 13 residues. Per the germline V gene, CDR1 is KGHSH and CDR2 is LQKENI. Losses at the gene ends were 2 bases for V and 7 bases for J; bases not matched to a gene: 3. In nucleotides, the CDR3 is TGTGCCAGCTCACCAGGACAGGGTGGTGGCTACACCTTC. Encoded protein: CASSPGQGGGYTF. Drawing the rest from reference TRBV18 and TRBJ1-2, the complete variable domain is NAGVMQNPRHLVRRRGQEARLRCSPMKGHSHVYWYRQLPEEGLKFMVYLQKENIIDESGMPKERFSAEFPKEGPSILRIQQVVRGDSAAYFCASSPGQGGGYTFGSGTRLTVV.

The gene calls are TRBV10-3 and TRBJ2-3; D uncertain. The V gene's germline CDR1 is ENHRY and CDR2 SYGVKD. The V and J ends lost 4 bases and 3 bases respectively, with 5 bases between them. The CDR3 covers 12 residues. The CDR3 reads CAISVETDTQYF. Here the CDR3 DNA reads TGTGCCATCAGTGTGGAGACAGATACGCAGTATTTT.

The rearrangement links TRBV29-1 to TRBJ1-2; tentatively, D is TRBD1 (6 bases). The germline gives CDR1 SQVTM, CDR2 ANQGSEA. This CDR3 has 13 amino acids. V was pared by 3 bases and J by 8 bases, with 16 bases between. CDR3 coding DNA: TGCAGCGTTGATGGCTTACAGGGAGAGGGCTACACCTTC. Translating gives CSVDGLQGEGYTF.

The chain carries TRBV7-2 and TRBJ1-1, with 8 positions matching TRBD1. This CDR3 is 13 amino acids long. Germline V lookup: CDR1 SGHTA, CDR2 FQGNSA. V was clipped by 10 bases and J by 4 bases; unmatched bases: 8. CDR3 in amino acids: CAIKQGVGTEAFF. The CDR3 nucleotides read TGTGCCATCAAACAGGGGGTAGGCACTGAAGCTTTCTTT.

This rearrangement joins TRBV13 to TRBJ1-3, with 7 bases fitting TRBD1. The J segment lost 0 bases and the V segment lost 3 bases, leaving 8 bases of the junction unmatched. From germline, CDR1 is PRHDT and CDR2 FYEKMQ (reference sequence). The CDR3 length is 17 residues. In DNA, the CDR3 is TGTGCCAGCAGCTTCGGGACAGCCTCGTTCTCTGGAAACACCATATATTTT. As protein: CASSFGTASFSGNTIYF. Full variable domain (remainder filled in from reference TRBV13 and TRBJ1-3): AAGVIQSPRHLIKEKRETATLKCYPIPRHDTVYWYQQGPGQDPQFLISFYEKMQSDKGSIPDRFSAQQFSDYHSELNMSSLELGDSALYFCASSFGTASFSGNTIYFGEGSWLTVV.

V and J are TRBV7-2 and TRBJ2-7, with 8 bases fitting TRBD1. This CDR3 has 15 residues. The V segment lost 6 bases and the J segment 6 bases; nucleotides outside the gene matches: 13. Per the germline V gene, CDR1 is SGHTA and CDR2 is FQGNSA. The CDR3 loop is CASRAFRGRNIEQYF. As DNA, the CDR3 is TGTGCCAGCAGGGCATTCAGGGGGCGGAACATCGAGCAGTACTTC. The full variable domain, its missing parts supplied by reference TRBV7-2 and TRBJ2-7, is GAGVSQSPSNKVTEKGKDVELRCDPISGHTALYWYRQSLGQGLEFLIYFQGNSAPDKSGLPSDRFSAERTGGSVSTLTIQRTQQEDSAVYLCASRAFRGRNIEQYFGPGTRLTVT.

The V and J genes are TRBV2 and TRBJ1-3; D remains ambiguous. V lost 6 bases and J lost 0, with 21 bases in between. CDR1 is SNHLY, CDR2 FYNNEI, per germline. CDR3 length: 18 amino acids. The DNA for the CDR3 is TGTGCCAGCAGCGACGCCGGGAAACAGTTCCACTCTGGAAACACCATATATTTT. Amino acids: CASSDAGKQFHSGNTIYF.

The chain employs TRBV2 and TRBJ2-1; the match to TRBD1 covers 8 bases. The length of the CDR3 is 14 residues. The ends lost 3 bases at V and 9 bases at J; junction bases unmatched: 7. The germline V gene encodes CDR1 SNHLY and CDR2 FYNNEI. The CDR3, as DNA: TGTGCCAGCAGTGAGAGACAGGGGATGATTGAGCAGTTCTTC. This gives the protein CASSERQGMIEQFF.

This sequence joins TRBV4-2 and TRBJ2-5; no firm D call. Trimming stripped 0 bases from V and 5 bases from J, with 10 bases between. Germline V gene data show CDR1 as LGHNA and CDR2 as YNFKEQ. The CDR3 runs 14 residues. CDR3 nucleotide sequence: TGTGCCAGCAGCCAAGATCTCCAGTTCGAGACCCAGTACTTC. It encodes CASSQDLQFETQYF.

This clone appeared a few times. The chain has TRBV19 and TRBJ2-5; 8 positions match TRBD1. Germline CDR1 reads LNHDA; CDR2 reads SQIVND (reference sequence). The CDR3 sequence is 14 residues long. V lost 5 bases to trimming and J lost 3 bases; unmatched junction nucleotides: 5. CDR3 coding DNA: TGTGCCAGTAGTTTAAACAGGGGGAAAGAGACCCAGTACTTC. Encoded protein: CASSLNRGKETQYF.

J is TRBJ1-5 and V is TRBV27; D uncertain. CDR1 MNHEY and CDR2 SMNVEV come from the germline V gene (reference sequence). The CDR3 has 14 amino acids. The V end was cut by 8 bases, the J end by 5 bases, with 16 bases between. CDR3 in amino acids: CASAGRNGDQPQHF. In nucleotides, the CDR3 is TGTGCCAGCGCGGGGAGAAACGGGGATCAGCCCCAGCATTTT.

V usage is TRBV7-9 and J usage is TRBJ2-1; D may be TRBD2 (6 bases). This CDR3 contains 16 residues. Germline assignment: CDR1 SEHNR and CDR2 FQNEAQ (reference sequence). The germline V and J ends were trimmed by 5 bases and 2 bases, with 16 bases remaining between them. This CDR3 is CASSGDGRPTYNEQFF. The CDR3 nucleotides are TGTGCCAGCAGCGGGGACGGGAGACCCACCTACAATGAGCAGTTCTTC. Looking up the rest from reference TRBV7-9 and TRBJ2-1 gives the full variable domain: DTGVSQNPRHKITKRGQNVTFRCDPISEHNRLYWYRQTLGQGPEFLTYFQNEAQLEKSRLLSDRFSAERPKGSFSTLEIQRTEQGDSAMYLCASSGDGRPTYNEQFFGPGTRLTVL.

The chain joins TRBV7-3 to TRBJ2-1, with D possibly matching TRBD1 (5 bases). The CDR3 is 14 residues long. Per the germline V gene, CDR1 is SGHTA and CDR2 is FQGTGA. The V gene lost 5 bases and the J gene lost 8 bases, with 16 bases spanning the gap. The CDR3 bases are TGTGCCAGCAGCCCGCGGATGGGGCACTATGAGCAGTTCTTC. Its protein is CASSPRMGHYEQFF.

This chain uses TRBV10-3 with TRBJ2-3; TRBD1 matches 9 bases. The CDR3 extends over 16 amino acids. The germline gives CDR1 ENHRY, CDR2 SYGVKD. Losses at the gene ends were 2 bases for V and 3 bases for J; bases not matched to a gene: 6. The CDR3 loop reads CAISEPDRGNTDTQYF. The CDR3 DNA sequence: TGTGCCATCAGTGAGCCGGACAGGGGCAATACAGATACGCAGTATTTT.

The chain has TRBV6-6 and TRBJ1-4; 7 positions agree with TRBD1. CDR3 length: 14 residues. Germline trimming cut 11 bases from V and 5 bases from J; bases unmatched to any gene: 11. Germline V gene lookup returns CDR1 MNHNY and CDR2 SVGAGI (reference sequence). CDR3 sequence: CAATRQGRNEKLFF. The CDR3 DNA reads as TGTGCCGCAACGAGACAGGGAAGGAATGAAAAACTGTTTTTT.

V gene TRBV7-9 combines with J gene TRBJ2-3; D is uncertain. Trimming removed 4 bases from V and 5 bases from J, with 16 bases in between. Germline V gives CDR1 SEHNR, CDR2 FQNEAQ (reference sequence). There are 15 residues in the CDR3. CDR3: CASSSRTERGDTQYF. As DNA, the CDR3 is TGTGCCAGCAGCTCCCGTACGGAGAGAGGAGATACGCAGTATTTT.

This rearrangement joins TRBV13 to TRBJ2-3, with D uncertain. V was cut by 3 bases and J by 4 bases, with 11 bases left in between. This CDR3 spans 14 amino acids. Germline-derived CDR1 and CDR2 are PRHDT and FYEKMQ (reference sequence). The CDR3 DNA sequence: TGTGCCAGCAGCTTGGTGGGCACCGCAGATACGCAGTATTTT. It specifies CASSLVGTADTQYF.

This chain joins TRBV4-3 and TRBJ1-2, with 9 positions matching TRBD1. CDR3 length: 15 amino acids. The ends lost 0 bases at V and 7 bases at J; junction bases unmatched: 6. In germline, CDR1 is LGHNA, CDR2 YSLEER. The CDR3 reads CASSQDRGQGGGYTF. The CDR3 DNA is TGCGCCAGCAGCCAAGACCGGGGACAGGGAGGTGGCTACACCTTC.

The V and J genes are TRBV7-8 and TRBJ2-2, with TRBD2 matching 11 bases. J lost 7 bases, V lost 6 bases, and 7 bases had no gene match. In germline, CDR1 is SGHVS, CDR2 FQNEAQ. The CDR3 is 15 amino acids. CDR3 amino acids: CASRRLLAGDGELFF. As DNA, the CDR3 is TGTGCCAGCAGACGACTACTAGCGGGAGACGGGGAGCTGTTTTTT.